The 3 T cell receptor beta chains below come from one sample, sequenced in a study of blood T cells in healthy people across ages. The authors ran a second PCR of roughly 6 to 12 cycles using a sample-barcoded 5' primer and a J-beta primer mix. TCRdb reanalysed the 5' RACE reads using MiXCR and keeps one entry per CDR3 protein. Found here are 650,000 to 900,000 distinct CDR3 sequences, less than 80% of them singletons; the top ten hold 25% to 35%. Sequenced input: blood. The receptors shown here come from a man aged 25 to 45 in good health.

The sample holds many counts of this clonotype. The chain couples TRBV29-1 to TRBJ2-1; either TRBD1 or TRBD2 may fit D (6 bases each). The CDR3 contains 14 residues. The V gene lost 4 bases and the J gene lost 2 bases, with 12 bases spanning the gap. Germline values: CDR1 SQVTM, CDR2 ANQGSEA. Written as DNA, the CDR3 is TGCAGCGTTGCGGGGGCTTCGACCTACAATGAGCAGTTCTTC. It encodes CSVAGASTYNEQFF.

The V gene is TRBV11-1, the J gene TRBJ2-1; TRBD2 agrees at 11 bases. CDR3 length equals 15 residues. Trimming at V came to 4 bases and at J to 6 bases, leaving 5 bases not matched to a gene. Germline V gene sequence: CDR1 SGHAT, CDR2 FQDESV (reference sequence). CDR3: CASSSSTSGANEQFF. The DNA of the CDR3 is TGTGCCAGCAGCTCCTCGACTAGCGGGGCCAATGAGCAGTTCTTC.

The rearrangement uses TRBV15 and TRBJ2-5; the D gene is possibly TRBD2 (6 bases). TRBJ2-7 matches the DNA end more closely, so the J call is doubtful. CDR1 and CDR2 (germline): LNHNV, YYDKDF (reference sequence). This CDR3 spans 13 amino acids. Here the CDR3 DNA reads TGTGCCACCAGCAGCGGGAGATACTACGAGCAGTACTTC. Protein product: CATSSGRYYEQYF.